What follows describes a single T cell receptor (beta chain). The antigen it binds to is not known. No per-base quality is available; no much larger clone lies one base away. This record comes from a study of blood T cell repertoires in COVID-19 (TCRdb year 2020). Broadly, across the study: The collaborator samples originated in the United States, Italy and Spain and spanned the acute and convalescent phases of COVID-19. The dataset comprised deeply sampled blood TCRbeta repertoires from subjects exposed to, actively infected with, or recovered from COVID-19. Samples came from the ongoing ImmuneRACE study (first 160 participants) plus 1,254 subjects from 6 global collaborators. HLA class I and class II types, where available, came from metadata supplied by the sample provider rather than from assay-based typing. The prospective study material was composed of cDNA or gDNA derived from T cells, B-cell-depleted T cells, or PBMCs. The repertoires were made available in a free public database intended to serve as a resource for research on the immune response to SARS-CoV-2. A de-identified subject ID, COVID-19 status, age in years and sex were almost always included in the sample metadata.

TCRbeta CDR3 regions were amplified from genomic DNA by means of the immunoSEQ Assay, a bias-controlled multiplex PCR. The authors' analysis ran thus. Nucleated cell counts per sample were estimated from amplification of reference gene primers within the assay. Sequence reads were collapsed and filtered to measure the absolute abundance of every unique TCRbeta CDR3 rearrangement. Productive Simpson clonality was computed per sample as the square root of Simpson's diversity index over productive rearrangements. The table comes from immuneACCESS by way of TCRdb, which keeps in-frame sequences with V and J called. Part of the clones is missing from these tables; in studies checked, under half for an unresolved V gene and the rest for unknown reasons. That table gives V, J and clone size, and the DNA gave D and trimming. The sample table contains about 220,000 clones; only one count was recorded for around 89% of them. In total, the top ten clones hold 2.6% of the sample.

Participants in the prospective study were aged roughly 18 to 95 years, lived in about two dozen United States geographic areas, and enrolled through a virtual design. To assign participants to cohorts, the prospective study relied on clinical history that participants themselves reported in a screening survey and a study questionnaire. ImmuneRACE Cohort 3 recovered participants were defined by two consecutive negative NP/OP PCR tests, healthcare professional clearance, or symptom resolution. In the prospective study, whole blood, serum and a nasopharyngeal or oropharyngeal swab were collected from each participant by mobile phlebotomists. Participants in the prospective study had the option to provide additional blood draws and questionnaires over a roughly 2-month period. Before DNA extraction, blood samples from the prospective study were shipped at room temperature or frozen. V is cut back by 0 bases and J by 7 bases, with 7 bases in the junction unmatched. Taken from cysteine to phenylalanine, the CDR3 has 16 residues. Only the CDR3 part of the read is kept: 48 bases, read in frame from the first base. CDR1 SGHVS and CDR2 FQNEAQ are derived from the germline V gene.

The paper as a whole reports these results and caveats: The quantity of clinical and demographic metadata differed by source and by participant and was supplied without curation.

Rearrangement joined TRBV7-8 to TRBJ2-1, with TRBD1 identical over 9 junction bases. The sequenced sample was PBMCs or T cells enriched from blood (not recorded which). This clonotype was sampled from a woman in her 30s who had recovered from COVID-19. CDR3 loop: CASSLASLGTGNEQFF. The nucleotide sequence is given as TGTGCCAGCAGCTTAGCATCATTGGGGACAGGGAATGAGCAGTTCTTC. Reference TRBV7-8 and TRBJ2-1 genes cover what lies past the CDR3, so the full variable domain is GAGVSQSPRYKVAKRGQDVALRCDPISGHVSLFWYQQALGQGPEFLTYFQNEAQLDKSGLPSDRFFAERPEGSVSTLKIQRTQQEDSAVYLCASSLASLGTGNEQFFGPGTRLTVL.